This entry concerns a single T cell receptor (beta chain). This specimen belongs to a study of blood T cell repertoires in COVID-19. Turning to the study itself: Italy, Spain and the United States were the sources of the convalescent and acute COVID-19 samples.

Clones were sequenced by immunoSEQ multiplex PCR, and TCRdb holds only the in-frame ones, with some missing. The data show 250,000 to 300,000 clones, 70% to 90% seen once. Germline V gives CDR1 MNHEY, CDR2 SVGEGT. The ends lost 5 bases at V and 3 bases at J; junction bases unmatched: 7. The CDR3 has 15 amino acids. The specimen sequenced was peripheral blood. J is TRBJ2-3 and V is TRBV6-2 or TRBV6-3; 8 bases agree with TRBD1. The clonotype comes from a woman aged 70 to 79 with COVID-19, enrolled during active disease. CDR3 nucleotide sequence: TGTGCCAGCAGTCAAGCCCAGGGGGCAACAGATACGCAGTATTTT. It is translated as CASSQAQGATDTQYF.